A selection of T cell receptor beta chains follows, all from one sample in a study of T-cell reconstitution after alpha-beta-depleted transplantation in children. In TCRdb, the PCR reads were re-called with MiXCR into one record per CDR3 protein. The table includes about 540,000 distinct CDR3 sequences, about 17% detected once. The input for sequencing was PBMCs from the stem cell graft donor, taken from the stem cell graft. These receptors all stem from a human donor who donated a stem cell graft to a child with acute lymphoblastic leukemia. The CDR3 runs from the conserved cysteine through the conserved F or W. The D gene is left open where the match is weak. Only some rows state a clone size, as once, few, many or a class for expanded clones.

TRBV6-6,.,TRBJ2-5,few,CASSYSSLKTQYF,TGTGCCAGCAGTTATTCTAGCTTAAAGACCCAGTACTTC
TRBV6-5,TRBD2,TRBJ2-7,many,CASSTGTSGYEQYF,TGTGCCAGCAGCACCGGGACTAGCGGCTACGAGCAGTACTTC
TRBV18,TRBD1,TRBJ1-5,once,CASSSEDRRSNQPQHF,TGTGCCAGCTCATCAGAGGACAGGAGGAGCAATCAGCCCCAGCATTTT
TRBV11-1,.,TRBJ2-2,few,CASSSGQAGELFF,TGTGCCAGCAGCTCTGGCCAGGCCGGGGAGCTGTTTTTT
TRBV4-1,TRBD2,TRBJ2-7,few,CASSQEEPSGKMYEQYF,TGCGCCAGCAGCCAAGAAGAGCCTAGCGGGAAGATGTACGAGCAGTACTTC
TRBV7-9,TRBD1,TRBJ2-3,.,CASSLDRGGGTDTQYF,TGTGCCAGCAGCCTAGACAGGGGTGGAGGAACAGATACGCAGTATTTT
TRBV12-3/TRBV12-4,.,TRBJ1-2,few,CASGQDLDYGYTF,TGTGCCAGCGGGCAGGATTTAGACTATGGCTACACCTTC
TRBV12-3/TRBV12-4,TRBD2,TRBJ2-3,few,CASSLLPGLAVTDTQYF,TGTGCCAGCAGTTTACTCCCGGGACTAGCCGTCACAGATACGCAGTATTTT
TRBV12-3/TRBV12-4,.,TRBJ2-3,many,CASSFGYTDTQYF,TGTGCCAGCAGTTTTGGGTACACAGATACGCAGTATTTT
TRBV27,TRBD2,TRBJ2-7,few,CASSVQGGSLYYEQYF,TGTGCCAGCAGTGTCCAGGGCGGGAGCCTATACTACGAGCAGTACTTC